The clone carrying this T cell receptor beta chain was observed many times. Its antigen is still unknown. This entry belongs to a study of T-cell reconstitution after alpha-beta-depleted transplantation in children. Study-wide results and limits: The origin of high day-60 TCRbeta diversity in some patients lay in surviving recipient T cells and thymic progenitors. Reportedly, roughly two months post-transplant, alpha-beta T cells arose from several hundred expanded graft clones. The main origin of T-cell counts and diversity one year after transplant was newly produced T cells.

Unique molecular identifiers were incorporated into the prepared TCRbeta library. MiXCR, applied by TCRdb to the PCR reads, yields one record per CDR3 protein. The sample holds 330,000 or so distinct CDR3 sequences, 10% seen once. Looked up from germline, CDR1 is LGHNA and CDR2 is YNFKEQ. The CDR3 runs 16 residues. Between the trimmed V and J ends, which lost 1 base and 1 base, there was a span of 11 bases. The receptor was derived from a boy less than two years old with acute myeloid leukemia, due to receive a stem cell transplant. This specimen was PBMCs, taken before TCRalphabeta/CD19-depleted stem cell transplant. The chain joins TRBV4-2 to TRBJ1-5; perhaps TRBD1 as D (5 bases). The CDR3 region has the DNA TGTGCCAGCAGCCAAGGGGACGGGTTGAGCAATCAGCCCCAGCATTTT. It translates to CASSQGDGLSNQPQHF.